This is a list of T cell receptor beta chains from one sample in a study of cytotoxic CD8 clonotypes in ibrutinib-treated CLL. Repertoires were generated with immunoSEQ multiplex PCR, while TCRdb's copy carries only in-frame clones and drops some. The sample records 150,000 to 200,000 clones, approximately 84% being singletons. Sequencing used PBMCs, obtained after 24 months of ibrutinib treatment. The receptor set was obtained from a human donor with chronic lymphocytic leukemia. The CDR3 runs from the conserved cysteine through the conserved F or W. The D gene is left open where the match is weak. The size entry is marked missing in some rows and otherwise reads once, few, many or a size class.

clone_size j_call d_call v_call cdr3_aa cdr3_nt
. TRBJ1-6 . TRBV2 CASTIDLVSPLHF TGTGCCAGTACCATCGACCTTGTTTCGCCCCTCCACTTT
. TRBJ1-1 . TRBV6-4 CASSVDGGGGTEAFF TGTGCCAGCAGTGTAGACGGCGGAGGGGGCACTGAAGCTTTCTTT
. TRBJ2-7 TRBD2 TRBV5-6 CASSLVTSGSSQEQYF TGTGCCAGCAGCTTGGTTACTAGCGGGAGTAGTCAGGAGCAGTACTTC
few TRBJ2-7 . TRBV4-2 CASSQDEGRSSYEQYF TGTGCCAGCAGCCAAGATGAAGGACGGAGTTCCTACGAGCAGTACTTC
. TRBJ1-4 TRBD1 TRBV7-7 CASSKGGSLGEKLFF TGTGCTAGCAGTAAAGGGGGCAGTCTAGGGGAAAAACTGTTTTTT
. TRBJ1-5 TRBD1 TRBV6-6 CASRRDRGRPQHF TGTGCCAGCAGGCGGGACAGGGGCCGGCCCCAGCATTTT
. TRBJ2-7 TRBD1 TRBV11-3 CASSSGTVPYEQYF TGTGCCAGCAGCTCCGGGACAGTTCCCTACGAGCAGTACTTC
. TRBJ1-1 TRBD1 TRBV5-1 CASSLTGTGGGRTEAFF TGCGCCAGCAGCTTGACGGGGACAGGGGGCGGTCGGACTGAAGCTTTCTTT
. TRBJ2-7 . TRBV12-2 CASRLARTVSYEQYF TGTGCAAGTCGCTTAGCCCGGACAGTCTCCTACGAGCAGTACTTC
. TRBJ1-1 TRBD1 TRBV27 CASTSNRGNTEAFF TGTGCCAGCACCTCCAACAGGGGGAACACTGAAGCTTTCTTT
. TRBJ2-5 . TRBV2 CASSERARAGAYRETQYF TGTGCCAGCAGTGAAAGGGCTCGCGCGGGCGCGTATCGAGAGACCCAGTACTTC
. TRBJ2-1 . TRBV7-9 CASSLRDSSSSYNEQFF TGTGCCAGCAGCCTAAGGGACTCCTCGAGCTCCTACAATGAGCAGTTCTTC
many TRBJ1-2 . TRBV18 CASSGDREYGYTF TGTGCCAGCTCAGGAGACAGAGAGTATGGCTACACCTTC
once TRBJ2-7 . TRBV6-1 CASSEALLSSYEQYF TGTGCCAGCAGTGAAGCGCTTCTGAGCTCCTACGAGCAGTACTTC
. TRBJ1-1 . TRBV9 CASSEAWPSRIVGTEAFF TGTGCCAGCAGCGAGGCATGGCCAAGTAGGATCGTGGGGACTGAAGCTTTCTTT
. TRBJ2-2 . TRBV19 CASSVRVTSRPGGGELFF TGTGCCAGTAGTGTCAGGGTCACTTCCCGGCCCGGGGGCGGGGAGCTGTTTTTT
few TRBJ1-5 TRBD1 TRBV7-2 CASRERQGFNQPQHF TGTGCCAGCAGAGAACGACAGGGCTTCAATCAGCCCCAGCATTTT
. TRBJ2-3 . TRBV28 CASSPPDKVGVSTDTQYF TGTGCCAGCAGTCCCCCGGACAAGGTGGGGGTTAGCACAGATACGCAGTATTTT
. TRBJ1-6 . TRBV4-1 CASSQDPRGLSYNSPLHF TGCGCCAGCAGCCAAGATCCCAGGGGTCTCTCCTATAATTCACCCCTCCACTTT
. TRBJ2-2 . TRBV5-1 CASSLEVGPTGELFF TGCGCCAGCAGCCTAGAGGTGGGGCCCACCGGGGAGCTGTTTTTT
. TRBJ1-5 TRBD1 TRBV19 CASIRDRGGGQPQHF TGTGCCAGTATTAGGGACAGGGGGGGAGGTCAGCCCCAGCATTTT
. TRBJ1-2 . TRBV18 CASSPGSGRTPYYGYTF TGTGCCAGCTCACCAGGGTCCGGTCGGACACCTTACTATGGCTACACCTTC
. TRBJ1-1 . TRBV10-3 CAISSPGTGEAFF TGTGCCATCAGTTCCCCCGGGACTGGTGAAGCTTTCTTT
. TRBJ2-2 . TRBV4-2 CASSGGQTLNTGELFF TGTGCCAGCAGCGGGGGGCAGACTCTGAACACCGGGGAGCTGTTTTTT
many TRBJ1-5 TRBD1 TRBV2 CASSRTGLSNQPQHF TGTGCCAGCAGTCGGACAGGGCTTAGCAATCAGCCCCAGCATTTT
. TRBJ2-2 . TRBV9 CASSVAFRAAGELFF TGTGCCAGCAGCGTAGCATTCAGGGCAGCCGGGGAGCTGTTTTTT
. TRBJ1-4 . TRBV30 CAWSRWTALNEKLFF TGTGCCTGGAGTAGGTGGACAGCACTTAATGAAAAACTGTTTTTT
once TRBJ2-7 . TRBV28 CASSSGSGSHEQYF TGTGCCAGCAGTTCAGGGTCAGGGTCCCACGAGCAGTACTTC
. TRBJ2-7 TRBD1 TRBV19 CASSPGQGQGREQYF TGTGCCAGTAGTCCCGGACAGGGCCAGGGACGGGAGCAGTACTTC
. TRBJ1-2 TRBD1 TRBV11-1 CASSQGTGGLNYGYTF TGTGCCAGCAGCCAAGGGACAGGAGGACTAAACTATGGCTACACCTTC
. TRBJ2-2 . TRBV9 CASSVGDGIGELFF TGTGCCAGCAGCGTAGGGGATGGGATAGGGGAGCTGTTTTTT
. TRBJ2-3 . TRBV7-2 CASSFARDTQYF TGTGCCAGCAGCTTCGCTAGGGATACGCAGTATTTT
once TRBJ2-3 TRBD1 TRBV6-5 CASSYRTGYTQYF TGTGCCAGCAGTTACAGGACAGGCTATACGCAGTATTTT
. TRBJ2-5 . TRBV7-2 CASSPSAPETQYF TGTGCCAGCAGCCCCAGCGCCCCTGAGACCCAGTACTTC
. TRBJ1-5 TRBD1 TRBV30 CALDRGYSNQPQHF TGTGCCTTGGACAGGGGGTATAGCAATCAGCCCCAGCATTTT
once TRBJ2-7 TRBD2 TRBV28 CASSSSGLAGFYEQYF TGTGCCAGCAGTTCCTCGGGACTAGCGGGATTCTACGAGCAGTACTTC
. TRBJ2-3 . TRBV9 CASSVAVTDTQYF TGTGCCAGCAGCGTAGCCGTCACAGATACGCAGTATTTT
. TRBJ1-5 TRBD1 TRBV18 CASSAGTGSGQPQHF TGTGCCAGCTCAGCAGGGACAGGGTCCGGTCAGCCCCAGCATTTT